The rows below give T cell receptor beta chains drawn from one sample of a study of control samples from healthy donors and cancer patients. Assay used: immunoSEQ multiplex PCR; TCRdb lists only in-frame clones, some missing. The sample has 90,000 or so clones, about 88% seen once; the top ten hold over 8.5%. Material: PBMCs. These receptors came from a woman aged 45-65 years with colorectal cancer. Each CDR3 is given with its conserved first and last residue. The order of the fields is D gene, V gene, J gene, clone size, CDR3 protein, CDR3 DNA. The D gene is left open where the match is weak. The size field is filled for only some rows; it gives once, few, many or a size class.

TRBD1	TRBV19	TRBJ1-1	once	CASSVGTGVGLTFEAFF	TGTGCCAGTAGTGTGGGGACAGGGGTTGGGTTGACCTTTGAAGCTTTCTTT
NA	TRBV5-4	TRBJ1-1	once	CASSVTLNTEAFF	TGTGCCAGCAGCGTGACACTGAACACTGAAGCTTTCTTT
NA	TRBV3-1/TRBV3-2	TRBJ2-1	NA	CASSQSGDHLSNEQFF	TGTGCCAGCAGCCAGTCGGGGGATCACCTAAGCAATGAGCAGTTCTTC
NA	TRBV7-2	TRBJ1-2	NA	CASSPTLVDYGYTF	TGTGCCAGCTCGCCTACTCTGGTCGACTATGGCTACACCTTC
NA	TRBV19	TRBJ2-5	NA	CASSISGQGGETQYF	TGTGCCAGTAGTATCTCAGGACAGGGAGGGGAGACCCAGTACTTC
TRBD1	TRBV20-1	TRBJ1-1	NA	CSASGTVNTEAFF	TGCAGTGCTAGTGGGACAGTGAACACTGAAGCTTTCTTT
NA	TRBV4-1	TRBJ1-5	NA	CASSQDGPINSNQPQHF	TGCGCCAGCAGCCAAGACGGACCGATCAATAGCAATCAGCCCCAGCATTTT
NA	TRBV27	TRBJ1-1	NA	CASSLDLRTEAFF	TGTGCCAGCAGTTTAGACTTAAGAACTGAAGCTTTCTTT
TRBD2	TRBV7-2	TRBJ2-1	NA	CASSSRLAGYNEQFF	TGTGCCAGCAGCTCCAGACTAGCGGGGTACAATGAGCAGTTCTTC
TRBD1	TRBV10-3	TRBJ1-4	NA	CAISGDQGAYHEKLFF	TGTGCCATCAGTGGGGACCAGGGGGCTTATCACGAAAAACTGTTTTTT
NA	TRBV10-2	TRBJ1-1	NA	CASSVTYTEAFF	TGCGCCAGCAGCGTAACCTACACTGAAGCTTTCTTT
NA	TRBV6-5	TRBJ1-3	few	CASRKVLGNTIYF	TGTGCCAGCAGGAAAGTTTTAGGAAACACCATATATTTT
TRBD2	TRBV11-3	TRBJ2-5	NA	CASSPKRGGRETQYF	TGTGCCAGCAGCCCAAAGCGGGGGGGCCGGGAGACCCAGTACTTC
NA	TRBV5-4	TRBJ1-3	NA	CASSLGGDGNTIYF	TGTGCCAGCAGCTTGGGAGGGGACGGAAACACCATATATTTT
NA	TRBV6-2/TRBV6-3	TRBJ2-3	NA	CASSPDPARGDTQYF	TGTGCCAGCAGTCCGGACCCAGCGCGGGGAGATACGCAGTATTTT
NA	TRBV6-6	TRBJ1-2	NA	CASSPGVGADYGYTF	TGTGCCAGCAGTCCTGGGGTGGGGGCCGACTATGGCTACACCTTC
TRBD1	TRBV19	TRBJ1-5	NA	CASRSGTGTSNQPQHF	TGTGCCAGTAGATCGGGGACAGGGACGAGCAATCAGCCCCAGCATTTT
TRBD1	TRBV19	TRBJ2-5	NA	CASSLWDRGLETQYF	TGTGCCAGTAGCCTTTGGGACAGGGGTTTGGAGACCCAGTACTTC
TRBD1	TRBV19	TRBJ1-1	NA	CASSIRGGTGFTEAFF	TGTGCCAGTAGTATAAGAGGGGGGACAGGGTTTACTGAAGCTTTCTTT
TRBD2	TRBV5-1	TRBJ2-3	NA	CASSSSGDSTDTQYF	TGCGCCAGCAGCTCCAGCGGGGACAGCACAGATACGCAGTATTTT
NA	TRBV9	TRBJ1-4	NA	CASSLSYRATNEKLFF	TGTGCCAGCAGCCTTTCTTACAGGGCAACTAATGAAAAACTGTTTTTT
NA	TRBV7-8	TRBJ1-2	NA	CASSLTSLIGYGYTF	TGTGCCAGCAGCTTAACGAGCCTCATCGGCTATGGCTACACCTTC
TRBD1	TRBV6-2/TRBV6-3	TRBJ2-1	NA	CASSAPRDRDGEQFF	TGTGCCAGCAGTGCCCCCCGGGACAGGGATGGCGAGCAGTTCTTC
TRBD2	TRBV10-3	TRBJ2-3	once	CAISLGTSGGAGTDTQYF	TGTGCCATCAGTCTGGGGACTAGCGGGGGGGCTGGCACAGATACGCAGTATTTT
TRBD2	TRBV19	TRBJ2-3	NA	CASSIVAGGTDTQYF	TGTGCCAGTAGTATAGTAGCGGGGGGGACAGATACGCAGTATTTT
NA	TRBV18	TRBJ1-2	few	CASSPPGEIYGYTF	TGTGCCAGCTCGCCACCCGGAGAGATCTATGGCTACACCTTC
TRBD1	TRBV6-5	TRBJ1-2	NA	CASRGTGDYGYTF	TGTGCCAGCAGGGGGACAGGGGACTATGGCTACACCTTC
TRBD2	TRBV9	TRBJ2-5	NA	CASSGLAGGETQYF	TGTGCCAGCAGCGGGCTAGCGGGGGGAGAGACCCAGTACTTC
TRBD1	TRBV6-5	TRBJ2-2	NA	CASKRDRANTGELFF	TGTGCCAGCAAGAGGGACAGGGCAAACACCGGGGAGCTGTTTTTT
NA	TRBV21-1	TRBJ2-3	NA	CASSKGAAGGPDDTQYF	TGTGCCAGCAGCAAAGGGGCAGCGGGGGGGCCAGACGATACGCAGTATTTT
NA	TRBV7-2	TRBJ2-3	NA	CASSSFGSPITDTQYF	TGTGCCAGCAGCTCCTTTGGATCACCGATCACAGATACGCAGTATTTT
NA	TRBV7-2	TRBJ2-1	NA	CASAAARQLYNEQFF	TGTGCCAGCGCGGCTGCGAGACAGCTCTACAATGAGCAGTTCTTC
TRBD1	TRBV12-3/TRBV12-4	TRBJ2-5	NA	CASRQGAKETQYF	TGTGCCAGCAGGCAGGGGGCTAAAGAGACCCAGTACTTC
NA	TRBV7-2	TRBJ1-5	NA	CASSALINQPQHF	TGTGCCAGCAGCGCCCTTATCAATCAGCCCCAGCATTTT
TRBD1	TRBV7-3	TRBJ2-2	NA	CASSPRTGRNTGELFF	TGTGCCAGCAGCCCAAGGACAGGCCGAAACACCGGGGAGCTGTTTTTT
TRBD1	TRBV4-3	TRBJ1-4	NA	CASSHDRELLFF	TGCGCCAGCAGCCATGACAGGGAATTGCTGTTTTTT
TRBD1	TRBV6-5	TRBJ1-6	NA	CATSPDRGNNSPLHF	TGTGCCACCTCACCGGACAGGGGAAATAATTCACCCCTCCACTTT